The clone carrying this T cell receptor beta chain occurred many times. Time point here: longitudinal time-point 3. A single record per CDR3 protein comes from TCRdb applying MiXCR to the 5' RACE reads. There are fewer than 85,000 distinct CDR3 sequences in the sample; around 4.7% occur only once, and 4.5% to 6% lies in the top ten. CDR1 is SEHNR and CDR2 is FQNEAQ in the germline V gene (reference sequence). This CDR3 has 16 residues. V lost 0 bases to trimming and J lost 0 bases; unmatched junction nucleotides: 2. These data originate in a study of neurological immune-mediated disorders. The source of this sequence is a woman in her fifties or sixties with multiple sclerosis. This chain joins TRBV7-9 and TRBJ2-7; 10 bases map to TRBD1. The material sequenced was PBMCs. The CDR3 nucleotides are TGTGCCAGCAGCTTAGCCGGACAGGGGGTCTCCTACGAGCAGTACTTC. Encoded protein: CASSLAGQGVSYEQYF.